One and the same sample provided the 15 T cell receptor beta chains below, sequenced in a study of blood T cell repertoires in COVID-19. Sequencing used immunoSEQ multiplex PCR; TCRdb keeps in-frame clones, though not all of them. Among about 480,000 clones listed, roughly 90% were seen once. What was sequenced was PBMCs or T cells enriched from blood (not recorded which). The receptors here all came from a woman in her 40s who had recovered from COVID-19.

V and J are TRBV9 and TRBJ2-7; 9 positions agree with TRBD2. Unmatched junction bases numbered 3, after V lost 0 bases and J lost 2 bases. Germline V CDR1 and CDR2: SGDLS, YYNGEE. The CDR3 has 15 amino acids. The CDR3 DNA follows: TGTGCCAGCAGCGTAGCAGCTAGCGGGACCTACGAGCAGTACTTC. Protein sequence: CASSVAASGTYEQYF.

This chain uses TRBV24-1 with TRBJ2-2, with 11 bases that match TRBD2. This CDR3 region has 16 residues. Germline lookup yields CDR1 KGHDR and CDR2 SFDVKD. Trimming removed 7 bases from V and 3 bases from J; junction bases left unmatched: 6. CDR3: CATRCPGLADTGELFF. DNA of the CDR3: TGTGCCACCAGATGCCCGGGACTAGCGGACACCGGGGAGCTGTTTTTT.

This chain connects TRBV5-6 to TRBJ1-1, with 7 bases matching TRBD1. Germline CDR1 reads SGHDT; CDR2 reads YYEEEE. V was clipped by 6 bases and J by 0 bases; unmatched bases: 2. There are 13 residues in the CDR3. Written as DNA, the CDR3 is TGTGCCAGCATGCAGGGGGTGAACACTGAAGCTTTCTTT. This sequence encodes CASMQGVNTEAFF.

This clone was recorded only once. The rearrangement uses TRBV7-2 and TRBJ2-7, with a possible D match to TRBD1 (5 bases). The germline V gene encodes CDR1 SGHTA and CDR2 FQGNSA. The V gene lost 6 bases and the J gene lost 3 bases, with 9 bases spanning the gap. The CDR3 is 12 residues long. The CDR3: CASRPDSYEQYF. The CDR3 coding sequence is TGTGCCAGCAGACCAGACAGCTACGAGCAGTACTTC.

The rearrangement uses TRBV11-2 and TRBJ2-3, with D unresolved. CDR3 length equals 17 residues. V was trimmed by 1 base and J by 0 bases, leaving 14 bases between them. The germline V gene encodes CDR1 SGHAT and CDR2 FQNNGV. The CDR3 DNA reads as TGTGCCAGCAGCTTAGCTTGGGTAGCAGAGAGCACAGATACGCAGTATTTT. As protein: CASSLAWVAESTDTQYF.

The chain has TRBV12-3 or TRBV12-4 and TRBJ1-4, with 8 bases lining up with TRBD1. CDR3 length: 13 residues. Trimming at V came to 6 bases and at J to 10 bases, leaving 7 bases not matched to a gene. The CDR3 region is CASRRTGLLKLFF. The DNA for the CDR3 is TGTGCCAGCAGACGGACAGGGCTTTTAAAACTGTTTTTT.

The chain couples TRBV4-1 to TRBJ2-7; D is ambiguous. The V gene lost 0 bases and the J gene lost 6 bases, with 15 bases spanning the gap. Germline CDR1 is MGHRA and CDR2 is YSYEKL. The CDR3 has 15 residues. The chain's CDR3 is CASSQDLSNRFEQYF. DNA of the CDR3: TGCGCCAGCAGCCAAGATCTGAGTAACCGCTTCGAGCAGTACTTC.

V usage is TRBV7-2 and J usage is TRBJ1-5; weak D call: TRBD1 (6 bases). CDR1 and CDR2 from the germline V gene are SGHTA and FQGNSA. The ends were cut back, 5 bases at V and 6 bases at J, with 17 bases in the middle. The CDR3 is 15 residues long. Here the CDR3 reads CASSPHRVEGQPQHF. For the CDR3, the DNA is TGTGCCAGCAGCCCCCACAGGGTAGAGGGTCAGCCCCAGCATTTT.

The J gene is TRBJ1-6, the V gene TRBV7-2; D is possibly TRBD1 (6 bases). The CDR3 totals 16 residues. V lost 1 base, J lost 7 bases, and 14 bases lay in between. CDR1 and CDR2 (germline): SGHTA, FQGNSA. For the CDR3, the DNA is TGTGCCAGCAGCTTAGGTCCTCCACAGGGCAATTCACCCCTCCACTTT. Amino acid sequence: CASSLGPPQGNSPLHF.

This clone was observed a handful of times. At the DNA level, this CDR3 is encoded by other sequences in the same sample as well. In DNA, the CDR3 is TGCGCCAGCAGCCCCAGGGGGAACACTGAAGCTTTCTTT. Translation: CASSPRGNTEAFF. The chain has TRBV5-1 and TRBJ1-1, with D tentatively TRBD1 (6 bases). V was shortened by 4 bases and J by 1 base, with 8 bases between the two germline ends. This CDR3 has 13 amino acids. Germline CDR1 is SGHRS and CDR2 is YFSETQ.

The rearrangement joins TRBV12-3 or TRBV12-4 to TRBJ1-1, with D perhaps matching TRBD1 (5 bases). The CDR3 sequence is 13 residues long. Deletions cut 5 bases from V and 4 bases from J, with 11 bases between. CDR3 in amino acids: CASSTLGGTEAFF. In DNA, the CDR3 is TGTGCCAGCAGTACCCTCGGGGGCACTGAAGCTTTCTTT.

This clone was counted once. The chain links TRBV16 to TRBJ2-7; 10 nucleotides align to TRBD2. The CDR3 sequence is 14 residues long. The V and J ends lost 2 bases and 4 bases, in that order; junction bases with no gene match: 2. Germline V lookup: CDR1 KGHSY, CDR2 FQNENV. CDR3 bases: TGTGCCAGCAGCCAAACTAGCGGGAAATACGAGCAGTACTTC. Encoded protein: CASSQTSGKYEQYF.

The V call is TRBV2, the J call TRBJ2-7; 11 bases align to TRBD2. Germline CDR1 SNHLY, CDR2 FYNNEI. The trim removed 4 bases at V and 1 base at J, leaving 9 bases unmatched. The CDR3 has 17 amino acids. The CDR3 sequence is CASSAVGRLAGSYEQYF. CDR3 sequence (DNA): TGTGCCAGCAGTGCGGTTGGGCGACTAGCGGGGTCCTACGAGCAGTACTTC.

This rearrangement joins TRBV3-1 (or the pseudogene TRBV3-2) to TRBJ1-1; no clear D gene. This CDR3 is built from 15 residues. The ends were cut back, 1 base at V and 0 bases at J, with 9 bases in the middle. Germline V gene data show CDR1 as LGHDT and CDR2 as YNNKEL (reference sequence). The CDR3 DNA reads TGTGCCAGCAGCCAAGTTATTCGTATGAACACTGAAGCTTTCTTT. Protein: CASSQVIRMNTEAFF.

DNA of the CDR3: TGTGCCACCAGCGTAGGGTTTGGGGAGTGGACTGAAGCTTTCTTT. Protein product: CATSVGFGEWTEAFF. The chain joins TRBV15 to TRBJ1-1, with unresolved D. With 5 bases removed from V and 5 bases from J, the gap between germline ends came to 18 bases. The CDR3 is 15 residues long. The germline CDR1 and CDR2 sequences are LNHNV and YYDKDF (reference sequence).